This TCR beta chain was captured in a study of shared clonotypes between healthy human individuals (dated by TCRdb to 2020 to 2022). Turning to the overall study: The cohort included three men and a couple of women between 18 and 49 years of age. Blood TCR repertoires of about five healthy adults were deeply sequenced to estimate repertoire size and the extent of clonotype sharing between individuals. Libraries were prepared and TCR repertoires were sequenced by different laboratories using diverse techniques, in order to increase sequencing depth and limit assay-specific biases. Per donor, leukapheresis produced somewhere between about 0.94 and 10 billion PBMCs. General conclusions and limits of the study: Based on pairwise subsampling, the degree of clonotype sharing among donors was expected to be affected by sequencing depth. Because the study included a small number of donors, the genetic and exposure-history diversity represented was limited. Only blood was sampled, and tissue TCR repertoires likely differ from those in blood.

Healthy HIV-negative adults with no recently reported acute infections or vaccinations were included as donors. All donors were Caucasian adults living in Nashville, Tennessee, USA. For unsorted samples, around 90 million PBMCs were counted, and genomic DNA was extracted using the QIAamp DNA Blood Mini kit. Blood was obtained by leukapheresis, after which PBMCs were separated by Ficoll-Histopaque density gradient centrifugation and cryopreserved in liquid nitrogen vapor phase. TCR CDR3 regions were amplified from genomic DNA by multiplex PCR using the deep immunoSEQ assay. Genomic DNA extracted from each cell subset was distributed evenly over all wells of several immunoSEQ 96-well plates, and each plate served as one replicate. For unsorted PBMC, roughly 330 ng of genomic DNA, equivalent to about 30,000 T cell genomes, went into each replicate PCR. Ten immunoSEQ deep assay plates were used to sequence unsorted PBMC genomic DNA. The purified libraries were quantified using a Qubit 3.0 fluorometer, sized with a Bioanalyzer 2100, and then quantified again using the KAPA Library Quantification kit. Every immunoSEQ 96-well plate was sequenced on a separate single-read 150-cycle Illumina NextSeq 550 flow cell. As for how the authors treated the data: Because the immunoSEQ output held only junctional sequences and lacked quality scores, the filtering could not match the filtering applied to full-length reads. Sequences were annotated with PyIR, a Python wrapper for IgBLAST v1.9, and V/J genes and CDR3 were assigned using IMGT germline references. Reads with weak V/J assignments (E-value above 1e-6), missing CDR3, stop codons, out-of-frame junctions, or ambiguous translated residues were removed. V3J clonotypes were defined by identical inferred V gene, J gene, and CDR3 amino acid sequence. To compute the percentage overlap between repertoires, the number of shared unique clonotypes was divided by the size of the smaller repertoire. Richness of each repertoire was evaluated using RTK rarefaction, the Chao1 estimator, and Recon v2.1 estimates of unobserved clonotypes. The table comes from immuneACCESS by way of TCRdb, which keeps in-frame sequences with V and J called. Part of the clones is missing from these tables; in studies checked, under half for an unresolved V gene and the rest for unknown reasons. Clone size and the V and J calls come from that table; the DNA yielded D and trimming. The sample data list roughly 450,000 clones, and around 74% of these were observed just once. The biggest ten clones account for approximately 13% of the sample.

Regarding this clone: What this receptor recognizes is not known. Base qualities are not at hand, and no much larger clone is one base apart.

At the junction V is shortened by 4 bases and J by 10 bases, with 19 bases in between. The CDR3 contains 14 residues, cysteine and phenylalanine counted. The entry retains the CDR3 DNA only, 42 bases that are in frame from base 1. The germline V gene specifies SNHLY as CDR1 and FYNNEI as CDR2. Input material: PBMCs. The V and J segments used are TRBV2 and TRBJ1-1, with no reliable assignment of the D segment. The clonotype originates from a woman aged 40 to 49 in good health. Some clones in this sample may be carry-over from other donors' samples. The base sequence is TGTGCCAGCAGTGGACTTACGGCCCCCCGAAGAGCTTTCTTT. Its protein is CASSGLTAPRRAFF.